These 23 T cell receptor beta chains originate from one sample sequenced in a study of shared clonotypes between healthy human individuals. The table came from immunoSEQ multiplex PCR; TCRdb's copy has only in-frame clones and leaves some out. The sample holds 110,000 or so clones; more than 65% are singletons and the top ten take approximately 25%. The sequencing sample was made of memory CD8+ T cells sorted from blood. Subset reported: CD45RO+ cells pooled with CCR7-negative TemRA cells. The receptors were sampled from a woman in her twenties or thirties in good health.

The chain is built from TRBV27 and TRBJ2-3, with D perhaps TRBD2 (5 bases). V shed 3 bases and J shed 2 bases, with 9 bases lying between them. The length of the CDR3 is 14 residues. The germline CDR1 and CDR2 sequences are MNHEY and SMNVEV (reference sequence). The CDR3 sequence is CASSFPLATDTQYF. The CDR3 DNA reads as TGTGCCAGCAGTTTCCCCCTAGCCACAGATACGCAGTATTTT.

CDR3 DNA: TGTGCCAGCTTTAACCTAGCCCCGGGGGGCTACGAGCAGTACTTC. This encodes CASFNLAPGGYEQYF. The J gene is TRBJ2-7, the V gene TRBV6-1, with TRBD2 identical over 7 bases. V trimming: 8 bases; J trimming: 3 bases; junction bases outside the gene matches: 13. Germline loops: CDR1 MNHNS, CDR2 SASEGT. The CDR3 loop spans 15 amino acids.

Only one count was recorded for this clone. This chain connects TRBV11-2 to TRBJ2-1; TRBD2 agrees at 13 bases. Germline assignment: CDR1 SGHAT and CDR2 FQNNGV. This CDR3 spans 16 amino acids. Trimming at V came to 1 base and at J to 6 bases, leaving 3 bases not matched to a gene. Here the CDR3 reads CASSLGGLAGVNEQFF. For the CDR3, the DNA is TGTGCCAGCAGCTTAGGAGGACTAGCGGGAGTCAATGAGCAGTTCTTC.

Concerning this clone itself: A far larger clone is one nucleotide away, so this likely arose from a read error. The same CDR3 can be traced to other DNA sequences in this sample. This sequence joins TRBV2 and TRBJ1-2; TRBD1 aligns across 8 bases. The junction had 12 bases not matched to a gene; V was cut back by 4 bases and J by 8 bases. The germline V gene encodes CDR1 SNHLY and CDR2 FYNNEI. This CDR3 contains 15 residues. The CDR3 coding sequence is TGTGCCAGCAGTGGGTCCCGGGACAGGACCTACGGCTACACCTTC. This sequence encodes CASSGSRDRTYGYTF.

As concerns this clone: Other DNA sequences within the sample encode an identical CDR3. V and J are TRBV7-9 and TRBJ2-1, with 7 bases aligning to TRBD2. This CDR3 has 16 residues. V dropped 5 bases and J dropped 3; count of bases not matched to a gene: 10. CDR1 and CDR2 (germline): SEHNR, FQNEAQ (reference sequence). CDR3 region: CASSPRGGSRYNEQFF. Here the CDR3 DNA reads TGTGCCAGCAGCCCCCGAGGCGGGAGTCGCTACAATGAGCAGTTCTTC.

This clone appeared a few times. As DNA, the CDR3 is TGTGCCAGCAGCCATGGGGGACCAGGGGAACCCGGGGAGCTGTTTTTT. Protein: CASSHGGPGEPGELFF. The chain combines TRBV4-2 with TRBJ2-2, with a tentative D call TRBD1 (6 bases). Germline V gene lookup returns CDR1 LGHNA and CDR2 YNFKEQ. This CDR3 spans 16 amino acids. The V gene lost 3 bases and the J gene lost 6 bases, with 17 bases spanning the gap.

This chain connects TRBV5-1 to TRBJ2-7, with 11 bases matching TRBD2. Germline CDR1 SGHRS, CDR2 YFSETQ. The V and J ends lost 4 bases and 7 bases, in that order; junction bases with no gene match: 7. The length of the CDR3 is 14 residues. The CDR3, as DNA: TGCGCCAGCAGCCCGGGGACTAGCGGCGTGGAGCAGTACTTC. Translation: CASSPGTSGVEQYF.

CDR3 coding DNA: TGTGCCAGCAGTTTAAACTTTTACAGCGCCCCTAACTATGGCTACACCTTC. This codes for CASSLNFYSAPNYGYTF. The chain combines TRBV28 with TRBJ1-2; D remains ambiguous. CDR1 is MDHEN, CDR2 SYDVKM, per germline. V was pared by 2 bases and J by 0 bases, with 16 bases between. CDR3 length: 17 amino acids.

In this sample, this clone turned up once. The genes are TRBV25-1 and TRBJ1-1; TRBD1 aligns across 8 bases. The CDR3 totals 15 residues. Germline trimming cut 4 bases from V and 0 bases from J; bases unmatched to any gene: 4. CDR1 and CDR2 (germline): MGHDK, SYGVNS. This CDR3 is CASSAGQALNTEAFF. The CDR3 DNA sequence: TGTGCCAGCAGTGCGGGACAGGCCTTGAACACTGAAGCTTTCTTT.

The CDR3 DNA reads TGTGCCAGCAGTGAGGGCAGCAATCAGCCCCAGCATTTT. Amino acids: CASSEGSNQPQHF. The chain combines TRBV6-1 with TRBJ1-5; D call uncertain. Trimming shortened V by 3 bases and J by 1 base, and 4 bases separated the two germline ends. Germline CDR1 reads MNHNS; CDR2 reads SASEGT. CDR3 length: 13 amino acids.

The table lists this clone with a few counts. The sample contains more than one DNA sequence encoding this CDR3. The rearrangement uses TRBV9 and TRBJ2-3; TRBD1 is a possible D gene (5 bases). V dropped 0 bases and J dropped 2 bases, with 7 bases sitting between them. There are 14 residues in the CDR3. Germline V gives CDR1 SGDLS, CDR2 YYNGEE. Here the CDR3 DNA reads TGTGCCAGCAGCGTAGGGGGCTCCACAGATACGCAGTATTTT. Encoded protein: CASSVGGSTDTQYF. Complete variable domain (other parts from reference TRBV9 and TRBJ2-3): DSGVTQTPKHLITATGQRVTLRCSPRSGDLSVYWYQQSLDQGLQFLIQYYNGEERAKGNILERFSAQQFPDLHSELNLSSLELGDSALYFCASSVGGSTDTQYFGPGTRLTVL.

The chain joins TRBV13 to TRBJ2-3; no clear D. Deletions cut 5 bases from V and 6 bases from J, with 9 bases between. This CDR3 is built from 12 residues. Germline CDR1 and CDR2: PRHDT and FYEKMQ (reference sequence). CDR3 amino acids: CASSPHGDTQYF. In DNA, the CDR3 is TGTGCCAGCAGCCCACATGGGGATACGCAGTATTTT. Looking up the rest from reference TRBV13 and TRBJ2-3 gives the full variable domain: AAGVIQSPRHLIKEKRETATLKCYPIPRHDTVYWYQQGPGQDPQFLISFYEKMQSDKGSIPDRFSAQQFSDYHSELNMSSLELGDSALYFCASSPHGDTQYFGPGTRLTVL.

DNA for the CDR3: TGTGCCAGCAGCACCCCGGGGGAGGCCCAGTACTTC. This sequence encodes CASSTPGEAQYF. The genes are TRBV7-7 and TRBJ2-5; the D gene is possibly TRBD2 (6 bases). The V and J ends lost 5 bases and 9 bases respectively, with 13 bases between them. This CDR3 is 12 amino acids long. Germline V gene data show CDR1 as SSHAT and CDR2 as FNYEAQ (reference sequence).

The V call is TRBV10-2, the J call TRBJ2-7; D may be TRBD1 or TRBD2 (5 bases each). V lost 6 bases and J lost 1, with 10 bases in between. The CDR3 contains 13 residues. Germline CDR1 is WSHSY and CDR2 is SAAADI. The CDR3 sequence: CASSRDGSYEQYF. CDR3 nucleotides: TGCGCCAGCAGCCGGGACGGTTCCTACGAGCAGTACTTC.

The chain carries TRBV28 and TRBJ2-1; D is unclear. The CDR3 totals 14 residues. V lost 8 bases to trimming and J lost 0 bases, with 11 bases between them. Germline CDR1 reads MDHEN; CDR2 reads SYDVKM. The CDR3 sequence is CASLAPSSYNEQFF. The DNA of the CDR3 is TGTGCCAGCCTTGCGCCCAGCTCCTACAATGAGCAGTTCTTC.

Remarks on this clone: A far larger clone is off by one base, so a read error is likely. Other nucleotide sequences from this sample produce the same CDR3. The CDR3 nucleotides are TGTGCCAGCGCCGGGACAGGGGTTGTAGGAGAAAAACTGTTTTTT. It encodes CASAGTGVVGEKLFF. The chain recombines TRBV25-1 with TRBJ1-4; 10 positions match TRBD1. Germline-derived CDR1 and CDR2 are MGHDK and SYGVNS. The CDR3 is 15 amino acids. V trimming: 8 bases; J trimming: 8 bases; junction bases outside the gene matches: 11. Based on the CDR3 plus reference TRBV25-1 and TRBJ1-4, the full variable domain is EADIYQTPRYLVIGTGKKITLECSQTMGHDKMYWYQQDPGMELHLIHYSYGVNSTEKGDLSSESTVSRIRTEHFPLTLESARPSHTSQYLCASAGTGVVGEKLFFGSGTQLSVL.

Many counts were recorded for this clone. This chain links TRBV5-6 with TRBJ2-7; D might be TRBD2 (6 bases). The CDR3 loop spans 15 amino acids. Trimming stripped 5 bases from V and 4 bases from J, with 19 bases between. The V gene's germline CDR1 is SGHDT and CDR2 YYEEEE. This CDR3 reads CASSQTGLKTYEQYF. The CDR3 DNA sequence: TGTGCCAGCAGTCAGACGGGACTCAAGACTTACGAGCAGTACTTC.

This clone was seen only a few times. This chain links TRBV28 with TRBJ2-7, with unresolved D. The length of the CDR3 is 14 residues. V gave up 5 bases and J gave up 0 bases, with 11 bases separating them. Per germline, CDR1 MDHEN and CDR2 SYDVKM. CDR3 protein: CASSEPRDSYEQYF. The CDR3 bases are TGTGCCAGCAGTGAACCAAGGGACTCCTACGAGCAGTACTTC.

The J gene is TRBJ1-4, the V gene TRBV27; TRBD1 aligns across 8 bases. The V gene's germline CDR1 is MNHEY and CDR2 SMNVEV (reference sequence). V lost 5 bases to trimming and J lost 2 bases; unmatched junction nucleotides: 7. The CDR3 has 16 amino acids. The CDR3 region is CASSPGGARTNEKLFF. CDR3 bases: TGTGCCAGCAGTCCAGGGGGCGCGAGGACTAATGAAAAACTGTTTTTT.

The chain recombines TRBV5-1 with TRBJ2-3; 7 nucleotides match TRBD2. With V trimmed by 5 bases and J by 4 bases, 4 bases remained unmatched. This CDR3 comprises 13 residues. The germline CDR1 and CDR2 sequences are SGHRS and YFSETQ. CDR3 nucleotides: TGCGCCAGCAGGTCCGGGGGGTCAGATACGCAGTATTTT. Protein sequence: CASRSGGSDTQYF.

The chain links TRBV7-9 to TRBJ2-7; 8 positions agree with TRBD1. This CDR3 is built from 13 residues. V gave up 4 bases and J gave up 3 bases; unmatched junction bases: 2. Germline V gene data show CDR1 as SEHNR and CDR2 as FQNEAQ (reference sequence). CDR3 sequence: CASSYDRGYEQYF. The CDR3 nucleotides are TGTGCCAGCAGCTACGACAGGGGCTACGAGCAGTACTTC.

This chain uses TRBV4-1 with TRBJ2-2, with D possibly being TRBD1 or TRBD2 (5 bases each). This CDR3 spans 17 amino acids. The germline V gene has CDR1 MGHRA and CDR2 YSYEKL. V gave up 0 bases and J gave up 3 bases, with 14 bases separating them. The CDR3 DNA sequence: TGCGCCAGCAGCCAAGATCTTGAGGGGAGATACACCGGGGAGCTGTTTTTT. This translates into CASSQDLEGRYTGELFF.

Comments on this clone: The limits of the CDR3 on the DNA are not certain, so only TCRdb's listed CDR3 is given. This sequence joins TRBV27 and TRBJ2-6; the D call in the table, TRBD1, was not verified against the DNA. The germline V gene encodes CDR1 MNHEY and CDR2 SMNVEV (reference sequence). From its first to its last residue, the CDR3 has 18 amino acids. CDR3 amino acids: CASSTSGQVFSGANVLTF.